The next 28 T cell receptor beta chains were all read from a single sample in a study of OX40 agonist ivuxolimab in advanced cancers. Clones were sequenced by immunoSEQ multiplex PCR, and TCRdb holds only the in-frame ones, with some missing. Among roughly 87,000 clones listed, about 90% were seen once. Sequencing was performed on CD4+ or CD8+ T cells sorted from blood, taken in a trial of the OX40 agonist ivuxolimab. These receptors were obtained from an adult with an advanced solid tumor such as melanoma, head and neck, liver or kidney cancer.

The chain uses TRBV27 and TRBJ2-5; TRBD1 might be the D (5 bases). In germline, CDR1 is MNHEY, CDR2 SMNVEV (reference sequence). V was trimmed by 5 bases and J by 5 bases, leaving 12 bases between them. The CDR3 runs to 13 residues. The CDR3 DNA sequence: TGTGCCAGCAGTATTCAGGGCAGGGAGACCCAGTACTTC. Amino acid sequence: CASSIQGRETQYF.

The chain couples TRBV30 to TRBJ2-6; D unclear. This CDR3 is built from 17 residues. The V end lost 1 base, the J end lost 2 bases, and 15 bases lay between the germline ends. Germline V gene lookup returns CDR1 GTSNPN and CDR2 SVGIG (reference sequence). CDR3 amino acids: CAWSELFGITGANVLTF. CDR3 sequence (DNA): TGTGCCTGGAGTGAGTTGTTTGGGATTACTGGGGCCAACGTCCTGACTTTC.

This chain connects TRBV2 to TRBJ1-2; D remains unclear. The CDR3 is 14 amino acids. Trimming pared 4 bases from V and 6 bases from J, leaving 15 bases between. From germline, CDR1 is SNHLY and CDR2 FYNNEI. Written as DNA, the CDR3 is TGTGCCAGCAGTGCGACTTCCCTAAAGGATGGCTACACCTTC. This codes for CASSATSLKDGYTF.

The rearrangement uses TRBV6-5 and TRBJ2-1; TRBD2 aligns across 12 bases. Trimming removed 2 bases from V and 8 bases from J; junction bases left unmatched: 4. The length of the CDR3 is 15 residues. Germline assignment: CDR1 MNHEY and CDR2 SVGAGI. Here the CDR3 DNA reads TGTGCCAGCAGTTACCTAGCGGGGGGGTCCTATGAGCAGTTCTTC. Translation: CASSYLAGGSYEQFF.

The rearrangement joins TRBV28 to TRBJ1-3, with D maybe TRBD1 (5 bases). The CDR3 runs to 15 residues. V was clipped by 8 bases and J by 0 bases, with 14 bases between them. The germline V gene encodes CDR1 MDHEN and CDR2 SYDVKM. The CDR3 loop is CASQRDGNSGNTIYF. CDR3 bases: TGTGCCAGCCAACGGGACGGAAACTCTGGAAACACCATATATTTT.

V is TRBV7-8 and J is TRBJ2-3; 7 positions agree with TRBD2. Germline V CDR1 and CDR2: SGHVS, FQNEAQ. The trim removed 5 bases at V and 2 bases at J, leaving 16 bases unmatched. This CDR3 spans 18 amino acids. This chain's CDR3 is CASSPWFASGTSTDTQYF. The CDR3 bases are TGTGCCAGCAGCCCTTGGTTCGCTAGCGGTACTTCCACAGATACGCAGTATTTT. Variable domain in full (rest from reference TRBV7-8 and TRBJ2-3): GAGVSQSPRYKVAKRGQDVALRCDPISGHVSLFWYQQALGQGPEFLTYFQNEAQLDKSGLPSDRFFAERPEGSVSTLKIQRTQQEDSAVYLCASSPWFASGTSTDTQYFGPGTRLTVL.

This rearrangement joins TRBV19 to TRBJ1-5, with D perhaps TRBD1 (5 bases). Trimming pared 6 bases from V and 3 bases from J, leaving 21 bases between. The germline CDR1 and CDR2 sequences are LNHDA and SQIVND (reference sequence). The CDR3 consists of 17 residues. The DNA for the CDR3 is TGTGCCAGTAGAAAAACACGACAAGACAGACTCAATCAGCCCCAGCATTTT. Residues: CASRKTRQDRLNQPQHF.

This chain joins TRBV18 and TRBJ2-1, with 10 nucleotides matching TRBD2. This CDR3 has 15 amino acids. Germline loops: CDR1 KGHSH, CDR2 LQKENI. The ends lost 1 base at V and 8 bases at J; junction bases unmatched: 5. The chain's CDR3 is CASSPLAGGKDEQFF. CDR3 DNA sequence: TGTGCCAGCTCACCACTAGCGGGGGGCAAAGATGAGCAGTTCTTC.

J is TRBJ2-1 and V is TRBV5-1; D may be TRBD1 (6 bases). V gave up 0 bases and J gave up 10 bases, with 11 bases separating them. Per germline, CDR1 SGHRS and CDR2 YFSETQ. CDR3 length: 13 amino acids. The CDR3 sequence: CASSLARGGEQFF. In nucleotides, the CDR3 is TGCGCCAGCAGCTTGGCCAGGGGCGGGGAGCAGTTCTTC.

The chain couples TRBV18 to TRBJ2-3, with D possibly being TRBD1 (5 bases). Germline CDR1 is KGHSH and CDR2 is LQKENI. The CDR3 is 18 amino acids. V lost 0 bases to trimming and J lost 2 bases, with 18 bases between them. The CDR3 here is CASSPPKGLSSNTDTQYF. DNA for the CDR3: TGTGCCAGCTCACCACCGAAGGGGCTTTCTTCGAACACAGATACGCAGTATTTT.

This chain links TRBV5-6 with TRBJ1-2; perhaps TRBD1 as D (5 bases). The CDR3 consists of 12 residues. Per germline, CDR1 SGHDT and CDR2 YYEEEE. The germline V and J ends were trimmed by 4 bases and 7 bases, with 11 bases remaining between them. CDR3 DNA: TGTGCCAGCAGCCCCTGGGACCTTGGCTACACCTTC. It codes for CASSPWDLGYTF. The variable domain in full, completed from reference TRBV5-6 and TRBJ1-2, reads DAGVTQSPTHLIKTRGQQVTLRCSPKSGHDTVSWYQQALGQGPQFIFQYYEEEERQRGNFPDRFSGHQFPNYSSELNVNALLLGDSALYLCASSPWDLGYTFGSGTRLTVV.

This clone appeared once. J is TRBJ1-2 and V is TRBV4-1; D is perhaps TRBD1 (5 bases). This CDR3 is built from 13 residues. Trimming took 6 bases from V and 3 from J, leaving 11 bases between them. Germline CDR1 and CDR2: MGHRA and YSYEKL. CDR3 loop: CASRGVGDYGYTF. The CDR3 nucleotides read TGCGCCAGCAGGGGGGTAGGGGACTATGGCTACACCTTC.

This clone was seen a few times. The chain is built from TRBV30 and TRBJ1-1; D may be TRBD1 (6 bases). The germline V and J ends were trimmed by 4 bases and 0 bases, with 18 bases remaining between them. The CDR3 length is 16 residues. CDR1 and CDR2 from the germline V gene are GTSNPN and SVGIG (reference sequence). CDR3 in DNA: TGTGCCTGGATCAGTGACAGGAGAGATATGAACACTGAAGCTTTCTTT. Residues: CAWISDRRDMNTEAFF.

J is TRBJ2-1 and V is TRBV6-5; a weak D match, TRBD2 (5 bases). Trimming shortened V by 2 bases and J by 4 bases, and 9 bases separated the two germline ends. CDR1 is MNHEY, CDR2 SVGAGI, per germline. The CDR3 totals 14 residues. CDR3 residues: CASSYVAPYNEQFF. The CDR3 nucleotides are TGTGCCAGCAGTTACGTAGCGCCATACAATGAGCAGTTCTTC.

This chain connects TRBV4-1 to TRBJ2-7; TRBD1 or TRBD2 may be the D gene (5 bases each). Trimming stripped 4 bases from V and 9 bases from J, with 19 bases between. The CDR3 contains 14 residues. CDR1 MGHRA and CDR2 YSYEKL come from the germline V gene. The CDR3 DNA follows: TGCGCCAGCAGCCTAGGGACGGGCTACGATGCGCAGTACTTC. This encodes CASSLGTGYDAQYF.

This clone has only one observation. The chain has TRBV10-3 and TRBJ1-5; D gene unclear. V was cut by 7 bases and J by 0 bases, with 7 bases left in between. The length of the CDR3 is 13 residues. Per the germline V gene, CDR1 is ENHRY and CDR2 is SYGVKD. CDR3 nucleotide sequence: TGTGCCATCAATGGGGATAGCAATCAGCCCCAGCATTTT. Translated, it gives CAINGDSNQPQHF.

The rearrangement links TRBV6-5 to TRBJ1-5, with 7 bases aligning to TRBD1. The germline gives CDR1 MNHEY, CDR2 SVGAGI. The CDR3 loop spans 15 amino acids. The V and J ends lost 2 bases and 6 bases, in that order; junction bases with no gene match: 7. DNA for the CDR3: TGTGCCAGCAGTTACGGAGGGGGCGCGTTTCAGCCCCAGCATTTT. Amino acids: CASSYGGGAFQPQHF.

Only one count was recorded for this clone. The CDR3, as DNA: TGCGCCAGCAGCCAAGATTCGGCAGGGGGCAGTGAAAAACTGTTTTTT. Amino acid sequence: CASSQDSAGGSEKLFF. V usage is TRBV4-3 and J usage is TRBJ1-4; the match to TRBD1 covers 8 bases. From germline, CDR1 is LGHNA and CDR2 YSLEER. With V trimmed by 0 bases and J by 7 bases, 7 bases remained unmatched. The CDR3 consists of 16 residues.

The chain links TRBV19 to TRBJ2-3, with no clear D. V was pared by 3 bases and J by 5 bases, with 6 bases between. Germline CDR1 LNHDA, CDR2 SQIVND (reference sequence). This CDR3 region has 12 residues. CDR3 loop: CASSIFGDTQYF. The DNA for the CDR3 is TGTGCCAGTAGTATCTTCGGAGATACGCAGTATTTT.

The chain is built from TRBV6-5 and TRBJ2-1, with 11 bases lining up with TRBD2. V trimming: 6 bases; J trimming: 2 bases; junction bases outside the gene matches: 3. The CDR3 is made up of 15 amino acids. Germline CDR1 and CDR2: MNHEY and SVGAGI. The CDR3 is CASRPGLAAYNEQFF. CDR3 bases: TGTGCCAGCAGGCCGGGACTAGCGGCCTACAATGAGCAGTTCTTC.

The J gene is TRBJ1-1, the V gene TRBV29-1; D is possibly TRBD1 (6 bases). CDR1 SQVTM and CDR2 ANQGSEA come from the germline V gene. The CDR3 spans 11 residues. The germline V and J ends were trimmed by 4 bases and 10 bases, with 13 bases remaining between them. The CDR3, as DNA: TGCAGCGTTGCAGGGGTCGAGGGAGCTTTCTTT. The encoded protein is CSVAGVEGAFF.

In this sample, this clone turned up a few times. The V gene is TRBV28, the J gene TRBJ1-5, with D hard to call. The germline V gene has CDR1 MDHEN and CDR2 SYDVKM. Trimming removed 10 bases from V and 0 bases from J, with 13 bases in between. CDR3 length equals 14 residues. The CDR3: CATREVYSNQPQHF. CDR3 DNA sequence: TGTGCCACGCGAGAAGTGTATAGCAATCAGCCCCAGCATTTT.

The chain combines TRBV29-1 with TRBJ1-4; 7 bases map to TRBD1. V was clipped by 6 bases and J by 8 bases; unmatched bases: 9. The CDR3 contains 13 residues. The germline gives CDR1 SQVTM, CDR2 ANQGSEA. CDR3 coding DNA: TGCAGCGTCTCCGGGACAGTGAGCGAAAAACTGTTTTTT. Protein product: CSVSGTVSEKLFF.

V and J are TRBV7-9 and TRBJ1-4; 7 bases fit TRBD1. Germline loops: CDR1 SEHNR, CDR2 FQNEAQ (reference sequence). The CDR3 consists of 16 residues. After removal of 5 bases from V and 5 bases from J, the junction contained 11 bases not matched to a gene. Here the CDR3 reads CASSPNPGQTNEKLFF. The CDR3 region has the DNA TGTGCCAGCAGCCCAAATCCGGGACAGACAAATGAAAAACTGTTTTTT.

The rearrangement joins TRBV19 to TRBJ1-2, with D possibly matching TRBD1 (5 bases). With 4 bases removed from V and 4 bases from J, the gap between germline ends came to 13 bases. From germline, CDR1 is LNHDA and CDR2 SQIVND (reference sequence). The CDR3 loop spans 14 amino acids. The CDR3, as DNA: TGTGCCAGTAGTACCCGACAGTCTCCCTATGGCTACACCTTC. It encodes CASSTRQSPYGYTF.

The rearrangement links TRBV27 to TRBJ1-5, with D unclear. With 2 bases removed from V and 10 bases from J, the gap between germline ends came to 12 bases. In germline, CDR1 is MNHEY, CDR2 SMNVEV (reference sequence). This CDR3 region has 13 residues. This CDR3 reads CASSLAFLRPQHF. In nucleotides, the CDR3 is TGTGCCAGCAGTTTAGCCTTTTTGCGACCCCAGCATTTT.

A single count supports this clone. The chain combines TRBV30 with TRBJ2-1; D is perhaps TRBD1 or TRBD2 (6 bases each). Germline V gene sequence: CDR1 GTSNPN, CDR2 SVGIG (reference sequence). The CDR3 contains 16 residues. The ends were cut back, 1 base at V and 5 bases at J, with 18 bases in the middle. CDR3 nucleotides: TGTGCCTGGAGTGCCCTCGGGGGCAGCTTCCACAATGAGCAGTTCTTC. It is translated as CAWSALGGSFHNEQFF.

The V gene is TRBV2, the J gene TRBJ1-5; D unclear. The CDR3 runs to 12 residues. From germline, CDR1 is SNHLY and CDR2 FYNNEI. The V end lost 4 bases, the J end lost 7 bases, and 8 bases lay between the germline ends. CDR3 protein: CASSGLDQPQHF. DNA for the CDR3: TGTGCCAGCAGTGGGTTAGACCAGCCCCAGCATTTT.